This T cell receptor beta chain comes out of a study of T-cell memory formation after mild COVID-19. Turning to the study itself: Largely donor-specific TCR clusters were found.

Constant-segment primers were used for 5'RACE, and the resulting TCR alpha and TCR beta cDNA libraries carried sample barcodes and UMIs. TCRdb re-analysed the 5' RACE reads in MiXCR, keeping a single row per CDR3 protein. The sample yields hundreds of thousands of distinct CDR3 sequences, about a fifth seen once. J gave up 0 bases and V 1 base, and 2 bases lay outside the gene matches. Germline CDR1 is SEHNR and CDR2 is FQNEAQ (reference sequence). This CDR3 is built from 16 residues. This clonotype was found a few times. Antigen specificity is unknown. Study findings and constraints: Pre-infection memory already had some responding clones, implying cross-reactive memory joined.

The rearrangement uses TRBV7-9 and TRBJ2-2, with 7 bases identical to TRBD1. The sequence was obtained from an adult woman who had mild COVID-19 (a few samples of this study predate the infection). Cell type and time point are not known. The sequencing sample was made of PBMCs or a T cell subset sorted from them (not recorded which). The DNA for the CDR3 is TGTGCCAGCAGCTTAGTTGGACAGGCGAACACCGGGGAGCTGTTTTTT. Residues: CASSLVGQANTGELFF.